This passage covers 27 T cell receptor beta chains from one sample sequenced in a study of T cell responses to AZD1222 COVID-19 vaccine. Data came from immunoSEQ multiplex PCR; TCRdb stores just in-frame clones and leaves some out. The sample includes about 150,000 clones, around nine tenths of them seen just once. The specimen comprised peripheral blood, sampled on day 0 of AZD1222 vaccination. The receptors come from an adult in good health.

V is TRBV3-1 (or the pseudogene TRBV3-2) and J is TRBJ1-2, with D perhaps TRBD1 (5 bases). CDR3 length equals 16 residues. The germline gives CDR1 LGHDT, CDR2 YNNKEL (reference sequence). V was shortened by 0 bases and J by 3 bases, with 14 bases between the two germline ends. The CDR3 DNA sequence: TGTGCCAGCAGCCAAGAACGGGGGGGGAGCGACTATGGCTACACCTTC. It is translated as CASSQERGGSDYGYTF.

This sequence joins TRBV9 and TRBJ1-2, with 7 nucleotides matching TRBD1. CDR1 SGDLS and CDR2 YYNGEE come from the germline V gene. The length of the CDR3 is 14 residues. The junction had 3 bases not matched to a gene; V was cut back by 4 bases and J by 0 bases. The CDR3 is CASSIGTANYGYTF. CDR3 coding DNA: TGTGCCAGCAGCATCGGGACAGCTAACTATGGCTACACCTTC.

This chain connects TRBV27 to TRBJ2-7; 7 positions agree with TRBD2. The CDR3 has 15 amino acids. J was trimmed by 3 bases and V by 0 bases; bases with no gene match: 5. Germline values: CDR1 MNHEY, CDR2 SMNVEV (reference sequence). CDR3 loop: CASSLSGTILYEQYF. The CDR3 DNA reads as TGTGCCAGCAGTTTATCGGGGACTATACTCTACGAGCAGTACTTC.

This rearrangement joins TRBV28 to TRBJ1-1; a weak D match, TRBD1 (6 bases). The CDR3 covers 17 residues. Germline V lookup: CDR1 MDHEN, CDR2 SYDVKM. Trimming took 11 bases from V and 1 from J, leaving 26 bases between them. The CDR3 spells CAAPGTGTKGENTEAFF. CDR3 nucleotide sequence: TGTGCCGCACCGGGGACCGGGACAAAGGGGGAGAACACTGAAGCTTTCTTT.

This chain joins TRBV6-6 and TRBJ2-5, with 11 bases lining up with TRBD2. The CDR3 has 19 residues. Germline-derived CDR1 and CDR2 are MNHNY and SVGAGI (reference sequence). V was clipped by 5 bases and J by 6 bases; unmatched bases: 20. The CDR3 coding sequence is TGTGCCAGCAGTCCCCAGATACCGTATCCGACTAGCGGGATGCAGACCCAGTACTTC. Its protein is CASSPQIPYPTSGMQTQYF.

This chain links TRBV5-1 with TRBJ2-3; either TRBD1 or TRBD2 may fit D (6 bases each). The CDR3 spans 15 residues. V gave up 3 bases and J gave up 0 bases, with 11 bases separating them. Per the germline V gene, CDR1 is SGHRS and CDR2 is YFSETQ. This CDR3 is CASSSGDTSTDTQYF. In DNA form, the CDR3 reads TGCGCCAGCAGCTCGGGGGACACTAGCACAGATACGCAGTATTTT.

The J gene is TRBJ1-6, the V gene TRBV4-1; possibly TRBD1 for D (6 bases). Trimming removed 3 bases from V and 6 bases from J, with 15 bases in between. The CDR3 length is 16 residues. Germline values: CDR1 MGHRA, CDR2 YSYEKL. The CDR3 DNA reads as TGCGCCAGCAGCCAGTCCCCGGGACACCTTAATTCACCCCTCCACTTT. Residues: CASSQSPGHLNSPLHF.

This CDR3 reads CASSDLGGWSEAFF. The CDR3 DNA follows: TGTGCCAGCAGCGACTTGGGCGGGTGGTCTGAAGCTTTCTTT. The genes are TRBV9 and TRBJ1-1; D not certain. The CDR3 contains 14 residues. The germline V gene has CDR1 SGDLS and CDR2 YYNGEE. Trimming took off 3 bases at V and 6 bases at J, with 15 bases between the two ends.

The J gene is TRBJ2-3, the V gene TRBV28; 14 positions match TRBD2. From germline, CDR1 is MDHEN and CDR2 SYDVKM. V was clipped by 6 bases and J by 4 bases; unmatched bases: 3. The CDR3 is made up of 15 amino acids. The CDR3 loop is CASRRLAGGADTQYF. The CDR3 region has the DNA TGTGCCAGCAGGAGACTAGCGGGAGGGGCAGATACGCAGTATTTT.

The chain has TRBV9 and TRBJ1-3; tentatively, D is TRBD1 (5 bases). This CDR3 contains 13 residues. The V end lost 2 bases, the J end lost 4 bases, and 7 bases lay between the germline ends. Germline loops: CDR1 SGDLS, CDR2 YYNGEE. The CDR3, as DNA: TGTGCCAGCAGCGTGTGGGGGGGAAACACCATATATTTT. It translates to CASSVWGGNTIYF.

The chain carries TRBV29-1 and TRBJ2-7; TRBD1 is a possible D gene (5 bases). V was trimmed by 3 bases and J by 1 base, leaving 13 bases between them. The CDR3 spans 14 residues. Germline V gene lookup returns CDR1 SQVTM and CDR2 ANQGSEA. CDR3 sequence (DNA): TGCAGCGTTGACGTTCGGCAGGGTTCCTACGAGCAGTACTTC. Its protein product is CSVDVRQGSYEQYF.

The chain has TRBV7-2 and TRBJ1-2, with 8 bases lining up with TRBD1. The CDR3 totals 17 residues. V shed 2 bases and J 3 bases; nucleotides not matched to a gene: 11. Per the germline V gene, CDR1 is SGHTA and CDR2 is FQGNSA. The DNA for the CDR3 is TGTGCCAGCAGCTTAAGGACAGGGATAACCTTCTACTATGGCTACACCTTC. Protein product: CASSLRTGITFYYGYTF.

With respect to this clone: At one of its ends the junction is not consistent with the germline gene, which may arise from a read error. CDR3 residues: CASSLTGLPSGANVLTF. The DNA for the CDR3 is TGTGCCAGCAGCTTAACTGGACTTCCCTCTGGTGCCAACGTCCTGACTTTC. This chain uses TRBV11-2 with TRBJ2-6, with D perhaps matching TRBD2 (5 bases). CDR1 SGHAT and CDR2 FQNNGV come from the germline V gene. The length of the CDR3 is 17 residues.

The J gene is TRBJ1-4, the V gene TRBV28; D perhaps matches TRBD1 (6 bases). V was pared by 3 bases and J by 7 bases, with 12 bases between. This CDR3 has 14 amino acids. CDR1 and CDR2 from the germline V gene are MDHEN and SYDVKM. CDR3 residues: CASSFRSRGEKLFF. CDR3 bases: TGTGCCAGCAGTTTTAGGTCCAGGGGTGAAAAACTGTTTTTT.

CDR3 sequence (DNA): TGTGCCAGTAGTATAGGGCAGGGCTTTGGCTACACCTTC. It specifies CASSIGQGFGYTF. V gene TRBV19 combines with J gene TRBJ1-2; D is possibly TRBD1 (5 bases). Germline-derived CDR1 and CDR2 are LNHDA and SQIVND (reference sequence). Trimming pared 1 base from V and 7 bases from J, leaving 10 bases between. There are 13 residues in the CDR3. Variable domain in full (rest from reference TRBV19 and TRBJ1-2): DGGITQSPKYLFRKEGQNVTLSCEQNLNHDAMYWYRQDPGQGLRLIYYSQIVNDFQKGDIAEGYSVSREKKESFPLTVTSAQKNPTAFYLCASSIGQGFGYTFGSGTRLTVV.

The J gene is TRBJ1-1, the V gene TRBV7-9; 7 bases match TRBD1. Trimming cost V 5 bases and J 0 bases; bases outside gene matches: 12. The CDR3 runs to 17 residues. Germline values: CDR1 SEHNR, CDR2 FQNEAQ (reference sequence). The CDR3 loop reads CASSQPYRGVLNTEAFF. Written as DNA, the CDR3 is TGTGCCAGCAGCCAACCGTACAGGGGAGTTCTGAACACTGAAGCTTTCTTT.

V is TRBV30 and J is TRBJ1-3; 11 bases are a match to TRBD1. Trimming removed 8 bases from V and 4 bases from J; junction bases left unmatched: 4. From germline, CDR1 is GTSNPN and CDR2 SVGIG (reference sequence). This CDR3 spans 13 amino acids. Here the CDR3 reads CAGQGARGNTIYF. The CDR3 bases are TGTGCCGGACAGGGGGCGAGGGGAAACACCATATATTTT.

The chain uses TRBV3-1 (or the pseudogene TRBV3-2) and TRBJ2-5; 8 bases align to TRBD2. V dropped 11 bases and J dropped 5; count of bases not matched to a gene: 7. Germline V CDR1 and CDR2: LGHDT, YNNKEL (reference sequence). The CDR3 totals 12 residues. The chain's CDR3 is CAGGTRGETQYF. DNA for the CDR3: TGTGCCGGAGGGACTAGAGGCGAGACCCAGTACTTC.

To note about this clone: This same CDR3 is encoded by further DNA sequences in the sample. The chain carries TRBV7-9 and TRBJ1-3, with D unclear. Trimming took 0 bases from V and 1 from J, leaving 4 bases between them. Germline loops: CDR1 SEHNR, CDR2 FQNEAQ (reference sequence). The CDR3 runs to 14 residues. CDR3 region: CASSLAGSGNTIYF. Written as DNA, the CDR3 is TGTGCCAGCAGCTTAGCAGGGTCTGGAAACACCATATATTTT.

The chain combines TRBV10-3 with TRBJ1-1; TRBD1 matches at 7 bases. V lost 0 bases, J lost 7 bases, and 17 bases stayed unmatched. This CDR3 is 18 amino acids long. The germline V gene has CDR1 ENHRY and CDR2 SYGVKD. In nucleotides, the CDR3 is TGTGCCATCAGTGAGTCCCAGCCGGGGTTACAGGGGAGGGGTGAAGCTTTCTTT. This sequence encodes CAISESQPGLQGRGEAFF.

This rearrangement joins TRBV5-8 to TRBJ2-5; D possibly matches TRBD1 or TRBD2 (5 bases each). The CDR3 covers 14 residues. Trimming removed 1 base at V and 3 bases at J, with 10 bases between. Looked up from germline, CDR1 is SGHTS and CDR2 is YDEGEE. Here the CDR3 reads CASSLWQGEETQYF. CDR3 sequence (DNA): TGTGCCAGCAGCTTGTGGCAGGGAGAAGAGACCCAGTACTTC.

The chain uses TRBV9 and TRBJ1-3, with 10 bases lining up with TRBD1. The germline gives CDR1 SGDLS, CDR2 YYNGEE. The CDR3 totals 14 residues. V trimming: 2 bases; J trimming: 4 bases; junction bases outside the gene matches: 0. In DNA form, the CDR3 reads TGTGCCAGCAGCGTGGACAGGGGGGGAAACACCATATATTTT. It yields the protein CASSVDRGGNTIYF. The whole variable domain, filled in from reference TRBV9 and TRBJ1-3, reads DSGVTQTPKHLITATGQRVTLRCSPRSGDLSVYWYQQSLDQGLQFLIQYYNGEERAKGNILERFSAQQFPDLHSELNLSSLELGDSALYFCASSVDRGGNTIYFGEGSWLTVV.

The V gene is TRBV28, the J gene TRBJ1-5; 7 bases match TRBD1. V lost 5 bases, J lost 7 bases, and 2 bases stayed unmatched. Germline V CDR1 and CDR2: MDHEN, SYDVKM. This CDR3 region has 12 residues. CDR3 residues: CASSLQGQPQHF. As DNA, the CDR3 is TGTGCCAGCAGTCTACAGGGGCAGCCCCAGCATTTT.

The chain has TRBV29-1 and TRBJ2-7; TRBD2 is a possible D gene (5 bases). Germline-derived CDR1 and CDR2 are SQVTM and ANQGSEA. V was cut by 5 bases and J by 0 bases, with 14 bases left in between. CDR3 length: 14 residues. The CDR3 loop reads CSVLSVEGSYEQYF. Written as DNA, the CDR3 is TGCAGCGTTTTGTCCGTAGAGGGCTCCTACGAGCAGTACTTC.

This clone was seen a single time. CDR3 amino acids: CASSERAGLYNEQFF. CDR3 bases: TGTGCCAGCAGTGAACGGGCGGGATTATACAATGAGCAGTTCTTC. This rearrangement joins TRBV2 to TRBJ2-1; TRBD2 is a possible D gene (6 bases). Deletions cut 2 bases from V and 4 bases from J, with 12 bases between. CDR1 and CDR2 from the germline V gene are SNHLY and FYNNEI. This CDR3 spans 15 amino acids.

This clone was seen just once. The chain links TRBV3-1 (or the pseudogene TRBV3-2) to TRBJ2-1; D uncertain. The CDR3 is 11 residues long. Germline assignment: CDR1 LGHDT and CDR2 YNNKEL (reference sequence). Deletions cut 1 base from V and 8 bases from J, with 3 bases between. The chain's CDR3 is CASSQGYEQFF. DNA for the CDR3: TGTGCCAGCAGCCAAGGATATGAGCAGTTCTTC.

In this sample, this clone turned up once. The J gene is TRBJ1-2, the V gene TRBV21-1. TRBV21-1 is a documented pseudogene. The CDR3 runs 18 residues. In nucleotides, the CDR3 is TGTGCCAGCAGCAAAGTAGATATCCTAACCCTGACGAACTATGGCTACACCTTC. Protein product: CASSKVDILTLTNYGYTF.